This T cell receptor (beta chain) was sequenced in a study of T cell responses to AZD1222 COVID-19 vaccine. Whole-study results and caveats: Among AZD1222 vaccinees, only five or six were seropositive at baseline.

This clone is a singleton in its sample. Antigen unknown. Repertoires were generated with immunoSEQ multiplex PCR, while TCRdb's copy carries only in-frame clones and drops some. In the table there are 250,000 or so clones, roughly 93% of which are singletons. The germline V gene encodes CDR1 LGHNA and CDR2 YNFKEQ. The V segment lost 2 bases and the J segment 3 bases; nucleotides outside the gene matches: 0. CDR3 length equals 13 residues. Sequenced here: peripheral blood, sampled on day 0 of AZD1222 vaccination. This TCR was sampled from an adult in good health. This rearrangement joins TRBV4-2 to TRBJ1-2; 7 positions match TRBD1. This CDR3 is CASSQQGDYGYTF. CDR3 nucleotide sequence: TGTGCCAGCAGCCAACAGGGGGACTATGGCTACACCTTC.